Listed here is a single T cell receptor (beta chain). The data were obtained in a study of blood T cell repertoires in COVID-19. Study details: Sites across the United States, Italy and Spain contributed samples from acute and convalescent COVID-19. PBMCs, B-cell-depleted T cells, or T cells were the source of the cDNA or gDNA that made up the material.

CDR1 and CDR2 (germline): KGHSH, LQKENI. J lost 2 bases, V lost 2 bases, and 1 base had no gene match. The length of the CDR3 is 14 residues. Assay used: immunoSEQ multiplex PCR; TCRdb lists only in-frame clones, some missing. The profile shows 50,000 to 60,000 clones, about 82% of them singletons. The chain has TRBV18 and TRBJ1-1; 8 nucleotides align to TRBD1. The sample taken for sequencing was peripheral blood. The sequence was obtained from a human donor in a cohort sampled during active COVID-19. The CDR3 DNA reads TGTGCCAGCTCACCAACAGGGGGTAACACTGAAGCTTTCTTT. This translates into CASSPTGGNTEAFF.